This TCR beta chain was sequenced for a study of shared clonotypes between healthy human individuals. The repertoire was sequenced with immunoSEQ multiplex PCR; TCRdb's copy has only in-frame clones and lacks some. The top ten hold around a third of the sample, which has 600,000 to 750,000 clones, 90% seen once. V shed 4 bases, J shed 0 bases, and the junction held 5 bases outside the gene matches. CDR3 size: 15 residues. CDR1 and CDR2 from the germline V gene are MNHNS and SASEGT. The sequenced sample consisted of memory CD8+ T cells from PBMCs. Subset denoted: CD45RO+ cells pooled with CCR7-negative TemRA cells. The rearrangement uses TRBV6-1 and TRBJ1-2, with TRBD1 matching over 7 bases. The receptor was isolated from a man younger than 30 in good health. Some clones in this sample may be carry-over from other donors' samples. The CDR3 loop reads CASSGRQGPNYGYTF. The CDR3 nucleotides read TGTGCCAGCAGTGGACGACAGGGCCCTAACTATGGCTACACCTTC.